This TCR beta chain originates from a study of early T cells in non-severe SARS-CoV-2 infection. Study-wide background: Sequencing of unsorted whole blood was done on bulk RNA, leaving chains unpaired.

TCRdb re-called the 5' RACE reads with MiXCR, one entry per CDR3 protein. The table records around 82,000 distinct CDR3 sequences, about 10% of them present only once. This CDR3 is 13 amino acids long. Germline assignment: CDR1 LNHNV and CDR2 YYDKDF (reference sequence). The V gene lost 0 bases and the J gene lost 5 bases, with 5 bases spanning the gap. Specimen: whole blood. This sequence originates from an adult who was a healthcare worker with PCR-confirmed SARS-CoV-2 infection or an uninfected control (not recorded which). The J gene is TRBJ2-1, the V gene TRBV15; D remains unclear. In DNA form, the CDR3 reads TGTGCCACCAGCAGAGATAGACACAATGAGCAGTTCTTC. It encodes CATSRDRHNEQFF.